This T cell receptor (beta chain) emerged from a study of T cells in Graves' hyperthyroidism and ophthalmopathy. Findings and limits, study-wide: Most thyroid clonotypes expanded above 0.001 were also detected in blood. By a 13 V-J model, ophthalmopathy was set apart from stable hyperthyroidism. The model identified upcoming ophthalmopathy a median approximately six months ahead of onset.

RNA transcripts provided the source from which TCR beta CDR3 regions were amplified. First-round RT-PCR of the TCR CDR3 relied on the HTBI primer set. Each CDR3 protein is one row after TCRdb ran MiXCR on the multiplex PCR reads. Of some 490,000 distinct CDR3 sequences in the sample, 15% to 20% were seen once. Germline loops: CDR1 PRHDT, CDR2 FYEKMQ (reference sequence). The CDR3 has 16 amino acids. V was pared by 4 bases and J by 2 bases, with 5 bases of the junction left unmatched. The PBMCs were taken from less than 11 ml of fresh peripheral blood. The sample holds one count of this clonotype. Its matching antigen is unknown.

Sample: blood. The V call is TRBV13, the J call TRBJ2-2, with 9 bases aligning to TRBD2. This clonotype was sampled from a young woman with Graves' ophthalmopathy. The DNA for the CDR3 is TGTGCCAGCAGCTCCGTAGCGGGGGCCAACACCGGGGAGCTGTTTTTT. Amino acid sequence: CASSSVAGANTGELFF. Full variable domain (rest looked up from reference TRBV13 and TRBJ2-2): AAGVIQSPRHLIKEKRETATLKCYPIPRHDTVYWYQQGPGQDPQFLISFYEKMQSDKGSIPDRFSAQQFSDYHSELNMSSLELGDSALYFCASSSVAGANTGELFFGEGSRLTVL.